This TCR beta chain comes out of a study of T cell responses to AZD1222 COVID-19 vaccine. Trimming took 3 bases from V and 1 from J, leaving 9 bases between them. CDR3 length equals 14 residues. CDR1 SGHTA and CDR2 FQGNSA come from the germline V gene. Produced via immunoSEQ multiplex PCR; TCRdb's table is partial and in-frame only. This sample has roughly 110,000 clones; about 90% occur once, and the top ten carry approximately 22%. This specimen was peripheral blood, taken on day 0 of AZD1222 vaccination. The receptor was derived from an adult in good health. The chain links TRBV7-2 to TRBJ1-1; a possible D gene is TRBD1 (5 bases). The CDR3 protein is CASSFRQRNTEAFF. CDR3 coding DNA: TGTGCCAGCAGCTTTCGACAGAGGAACACTGAAGCTTTCTTT.